Shown below are 21 T cell receptor beta chains from a single sample sequenced in a study of blood T cell repertoires in COVID-19. Profiling relied on immunoSEQ multiplex PCR, and the TCRdb table lists in-frame clones only, not all of them. Among around 95,000 clones listed, roughly 85% were seen once. The source material was peripheral blood. Every receptor here comes from an older man with active or convalescent COVID-19.

This clone was seen just once. The rearrangement links TRBV19 to TRBJ2-1; D unresolved. The CDR3 consists of 16 residues. The ends were cut back, 3 bases at V and 3 bases at J, with 15 bases in the middle. Germline V gives CDR1 LNHDA, CDR2 SQIVND (reference sequence). The CDR3 DNA is TGTGCCAGTAGTATCGGCCAGGAACAGATCTACAATGAGCAGTTCTTC. Amino acids: CASSIGQEQIYNEQFF.

This clone was seen more than once but under ten times. The V call is TRBV4-2, the J call TRBJ1-3; D may be TRBD1 (5 bases). The CDR3 sequence is 15 residues long. Trimming stripped 3 bases from V and 2 bases from J, with 11 bases between. The germline V gene encodes CDR1 LGHNA and CDR2 YNFKEQ. The CDR3 bases are TGTGCCAGCAGCCAGGATCGACAGACTGGAAACACCATATATTTT. Residues: CASSQDRQTGNTIYF.

The gene calls are TRBV27 and TRBJ2-7; 11 positions agree with TRBD2. Germline V CDR1 and CDR2: MNHEY, SMNVEV (reference sequence). Trimming removed 2 bases from V and 2 bases from J; junction bases left unmatched: 2. The CDR3 is 15 amino acids. CDR3 sequence: CASSLVTSGAYEQYF. CDR3 DNA: TGTGCCAGCAGTTTAGTGACTAGCGGGGCCTACGAGCAGTACTTC.

The rearrangement uses TRBV10-3 and TRBJ1-1, with 8 bases aligning to TRBD1. The germline CDR1 and CDR2 sequences are ENHRY and SYGVKD. Unmatched junction bases numbered 7, after V lost 8 bases and J lost 5 bases. CDR3 length: 13 amino acids. The CDR3 nucleotides read TGTGCCATCGCCACAGGGGGAAGGACTGAAGCTTTCTTT. As protein: CAIATGGRTEAFF.

This clone was detected once. The genes are TRBV3-1 (or the pseudogene TRBV3-2) and TRBJ2-5, with 7 bases matching TRBD2. V shed 4 bases, J shed 2 bases, and the junction held 7 bases outside the gene matches. Germline V lookup: CDR1 LGHDT, CDR2 YNNKEL (reference sequence). This CDR3 comprises 15 residues. CDR3 sequence: CASSLTSGGQETQYF. As DNA, the CDR3 is TGTGCCAGCAGCCTCACCTCGGGGGGACAAGAGACCCAGTACTTC.

The rearrangement links TRBV7-2 to TRBJ2-5; D possibly corresponds to TRBD2 (6 bases). The CDR3 has 13 amino acids. Germline lookup yields CDR1 SGHTA and CDR2 FQGNSA. Trimming shortened V by 6 bases and J by 1 base, and 9 bases separated the two germline ends. CDR3: CASRPEGQETQYF. The CDR3, as DNA: TGTGCCAGCAGACCGGAGGGCCAAGAGACCCAGTACTTC. The complete variable domain, with remaining parts taken from reference TRBV7-2 and TRBJ2-5, reads GAGVSQSPSNKVTEKGKDVELRCDPISGHTALYWYRQSLGQGLEFLIYFQGNSAPDKSGLPSDRFSAERTGGSVSTLTIQRTQQEDSAVYLCASRPEGQETQYFGPGTRLLVL.

The chain couples TRBV25-1 to TRBJ1-1; 7 bases are shared with TRBD1. Germline V gives CDR1 MGHDK, CDR2 SYGVNS. The CDR3 contains 16 residues. V shed 3 bases, J shed 7 bases, and the junction held 14 bases outside the gene matches. DNA of the CDR3: TGTGCCAGCAGTGAGTTGGGGGTTGGACAGGAGTTTGAAGCTTTCTTT. This gives the protein CASSELGVGQEFEAFF.

This chain uses TRBV6-5 with TRBJ2-3; 8 bases line up with TRBD2. This CDR3 is built from 14 residues. Looked up from germline, CDR1 is MNHEY and CDR2 is SVGAGI. V trimming: 5 bases; J trimming: 3 bases; junction bases outside the gene matches: 4. The CDR3 DNA sequence: TGTGCCAGCAGTCGCGGGGGGCCGACAGATACGCAGTATTTT. The encoded protein is CASSRGGPTDTQYF.

The chain uses TRBV24-1 and TRBJ2-7; the D gene is possibly TRBD2 (5 bases). The CDR3 consists of 12 residues. Germline-derived CDR1 and CDR2 are KGHDR and SFDVKD. V lost 12 bases, J lost 2 bases, and 13 bases lay in between. CDR3 sequence: CAAPRDTYEQYF. CDR3 sequence (DNA): TGTGCCGCTCCCCGGGATACCTACGAGCAGTACTTC.

CDR3 sequence: CATEQVSGTEAFF. CDR3 DNA sequence: TGTGCCACAGAACAGGTCTCTGGAACTGAAGCTTTCTTT. The rearrangement joins TRBV10-3 to TRBJ1-1; a possible D gene is TRBD1 (5 bases). V was cut by 10 bases and J by 5 bases, with 17 bases left in between. The CDR3 spans 13 residues. CDR1 and CDR2 from the germline V gene are ENHRY and SYGVKD.

The chain uses TRBV7-2 and TRBJ2-1; 7 bases map to TRBD2. Losses at the gene ends were 4 bases for V and 6 bases for J; bases not matched to a gene: 6. This CDR3 contains 14 residues. CDR1 and CDR2 (germline): SGHTA, FQGNSA. Here the CDR3 DNA reads TGTGCCAGCAGCTCACCGCGGGGGAGCAATGAGCAGTTCTTC. Translated, it gives CASSSPRGSNEQFF. Using reference TRBV7-2 and TRBJ2-1 for the parts outside the CDR3, the full variable domain is GAGVSQSPSNKVTEKGKDVELRCDPISGHTALYWYRQSLGQGLEFLIYFQGNSAPDKSGLPSDRFSAERTGGSVSTLTIQRTQQEDSAVYLCASSSPRGSNEQFFGPGTRLTVL.

The DNA for the CDR3 is TGTGCCAGCAGTGAAGTGCTTCGGGGGAACGGCTACACCTTC. Translating gives CASSEVLRGNGYTF. The chain has TRBV6-1 and TRBJ1-2, with D possibly being TRBD1 (5 bases). Germline V gene data show CDR1 as MNHNS and CDR2 as SASEGT. The germline V and J ends were trimmed by 1 base and 8 bases, with 14 bases remaining between them. This CDR3 has 14 amino acids.

The rearrangement links TRBV5-1 to TRBJ2-3; 8 bases are a match to TRBD1. The germline V gene encodes CDR1 SGHRS and CDR2 YFSETQ. CDR3 length: 14 amino acids. The J segment lost 2 bases and the V segment lost 4 bases, leaving 3 bases of the junction unmatched. The CDR3 region has the DNA TGCGCCAGCAGCCCGGGACAGGACACAGATACGCAGTATTTT. It yields the protein CASSPGQDTDTQYF.

This chain uses TRBV4-3 with TRBJ1-4, with TRBD1 as a possible D gene (5 bases). Between the trimmed V and J ends, which lost 0 bases and 6 bases, there was a span of 11 bases. There are 15 residues in the CDR3. Germline lookup yields CDR1 LGHNA and CDR2 YSLEER. CDR3 loop: CASSQDGARYEKLFF. The CDR3 DNA follows: TGCGCCAGCAGCCAAGATGGGGCTCGGTATGAAAAACTGTTTTTT.

The rearrangement uses TRBV7-2 and TRBJ2-3; 10 bases are a match to TRBD2. The germline CDR1 and CDR2 sequences are SGHTA and FQGNSA. Germline trimming cut 5 bases from V and 2 bases from J; bases unmatched to any gene: 10. The CDR3 has 17 residues. The CDR3 loop is CASSEEGSGRATDTQYF. CDR3 bases: TGTGCCAGCAGCGAAGAGGGAAGCGGGAGGGCCACAGATACGCAGTATTTT.

This chain connects TRBV5-1 to TRBJ2-7, with a possible D match to TRBD1 (5 bases). The CDR3 covers 12 residues. Per germline, CDR1 SGHRS and CDR2 YFSETQ. The V end was cut by 4 bases, the J end by 2 bases, with 7 bases between. CDR3 sequence (DNA): TGCGCCAGCAGCCCGGACACCTACGAGCAGTACTTC. Translating gives CASSPDTYEQYF.

This clone was counted a single time. The chain links TRBV12-3 or TRBV12-4 to TRBJ2-2, with D unclear. Between the trimmed V and J ends, which lost 6 bases and 7 bases, there was a span of 12 bases. This CDR3 spans 13 amino acids. CDR3 in amino acids: CASRPQEGGELFF. In DNA form, the CDR3 reads TGTGCCAGCAGACCTCAGGAAGGCGGGGAGCTGTTTTTT.

The rearrangement uses TRBV6-6 and TRBJ1-2, with 8 bases aligning to TRBD1. Germline-derived CDR1 and CDR2 are MNHNY and SVGAGI (reference sequence). This CDR3 is built from 14 residues. The J segment lost 6 bases and the V segment lost 7 bases, leaving 10 bases of the junction unmatched. The DNA of the CDR3 is TGTGCCAGCAAAGGGGCAGGGGGCAGCGATGGCTACACCTTC. This sequence encodes CASKGAGGSDGYTF.

This chain joins TRBV7-9 and TRBJ2-2; D perhaps matches TRBD1 (6 bases). V was trimmed by 0 bases and J by 6 bases, leaving 8 bases between them. The CDR3 is 14 amino acids. CDR1 and CDR2 (germline): SEHNR, FQNEAQ (reference sequence). CDR3 sequence: CASSLAQGAGELFF. The CDR3 DNA is TGTGCCAGCAGCTTAGCACAGGGAGCCGGGGAGCTGTTTTTT.

The rearrangement joins TRBV6-6 to TRBJ2-1; TRBD1 matches 9 bases. With 8 bases clipped from V and 6 bases from J, the junction kept 11 bases outside the gene matches. The CDR3 runs 15 residues. Germline CDR1 MNHNY, CDR2 SVGAGI (reference sequence). The CDR3 DNA is TGTGCCAGCCACTCGGGACAGGGCGTGATCAATGAGCAGTTCTTC. This codes for CASHSGQGVINEQFF.

The rearrangement uses TRBV5-1 and TRBJ1-3; 8 bases line up with TRBD1. Losses at the gene ends were 2 bases for V and 1 base for J; bases not matched to a gene: 8. In germline, CDR1 is SGHRS, CDR2 YFSETQ. The CDR3 runs 17 residues. The DNA of the CDR3 is TGCGCCAGCAGCTTACTAAGCAGGGGGCTGTCTGGAAACACCATATATTTT. Translating it yields CASSLLSRGLSGNTIYF.